This TCR beta chain is drawn from a study of beta chain features in type 1 diabetes. From germline, CDR1 is MGHDK and CDR2 SYGVNS. The germline V and J ends were trimmed by 2 bases and 8 bases, with 18 bases remaining between them. The CDR3 covers 15 residues. This clone was seen a few times. The sequenced template was cDNA made from the entire isolated RNA. The protocol was immunoSEQ multiplex PCR, while the TCRdb copy is restricted to in-frame clones and leaves out a portion. The table has tens of thousands of clones, under 35% seen once. The rearrangement links TRBV25-1 to TRBJ1-2; D unclear. The sample was stem cell memory CD4+ T cells from blood. The TCR originated in a young woman in good health. As DNA, the CDR3 is TGTGCCAGCAGTGAAGGAGGAAGCAGAAACAAAGGCTACACCTTC. This translates into CASSEGGSRNKGYTF.